This TCR beta chain stems from a study of cytomegalovirus exposure and HLA in healthy donors. This clone has a handful of counts. This CDR3 comprises 18 residues. Trimming cost V 4 bases and J 4 bases; bases outside gene matches: 17. Per the germline V gene, CDR1 is MGHRA and CDR2 is YSYEKL. Use of 60 Vbeta and 13 Jbeta primers characterized the PCR. Sequenced by immunoSEQ multiplex PCR; TCRdb stores in-frame clones only, minus some. The sample holds 75,000 to 100,000 clones; 69% are singletons and the top ten take over 0.95%. V and J are TRBV4-1 and TRBJ2-3; 7 bases are a match to TRBD1. Sequenced sample: PBMCs. This receptor was identified in a female donor in good health and CMV-seronegative. CDR3 region: CASSLRYLTGEHSDTQYF. The DNA for the CDR3 is TGCGCCAGCAGCCTCCGGTACCTCACAGGGGAACACTCAGATACGCAGTATTTT.